This TCR beta chain was sequenced during a study of technical replicates of blood from a handful of donors (dated by TCRdb to about 2017). Libraries were made using the immunoSEQ multiplex PCR assay. Drawn from immuneACCESS, this table holds only the in-frame rearrangements with V and J called that TCRdb kept. Clones are partly lost; checked studies trace under half to an unresolved V gene and leave the rest unexplained. The sample includes 95,000 or so clones, with approximately 95% observed a single time. About 0.37% of the sample lies in the top ten. Looking up the germline V gene (reference sequence) yields CDR1 SEHNR and CDR2 FQNEAQ. A distance of 12 bases separates the germline ends of V and J, which lose 7 bases and 0 bases respectively. Taken from cysteine to phenylalanine, the CDR3 has 14 residues. The DNA shown is the 42-base CDR3, in frame from base 1. With regard to this clone: It has no known antigen specificity. There are no base qualities to consult, and no much larger clone falls within one base.

This TCR was recovered from a human donor in good health. The sequence joins TRBV7-9 to TRBJ1-1; the D gene cannot be resolved reliably. Sequencing was done on a sample of T cells isolated from PBMCs. The sequenced DNA is TGTGCCAGCAACCCCCCGAACTTGAACACTGAAGCTTTCTTT. Translated, it reads CASNPPNLNTEAFF.